These T cell receptor beta chains were read from a single sample in a study of Graves' ophthalmopathy and Graves' hyperthyroidism. Each CDR3 protein gets one entry after TCRdb re-called the multiplex PCR reads with MiXCR. This sample yields 350,000 or so distinct CDR3 sequences, of which about 17% are seen a single time; more than 9% belongs to the top ten. Specimen: peripheral blood. The receptors shown here come from an adult man with Graves' ophthalmopathy. Each CDR3 is given with its conserved first and last residue. D genes are given only for firm matches. Some rows have no size entry. The others give once, few or many, or a class for an expanded clone.

v_gene: TRBV7-2
d_gene: TRBD1
abundance: few
j_gene: TRBJ1-2
CDR3aa: CASRPGTASGYTF
CDR3nt: TGTGCCAGCAGACCCGGGACAGCGTCTGGCTACACCTTC

v_gene: TRBV6-1
d_gene: .
abundance: once
j_gene: TRBJ1-2
CDR3aa: CASTEGHGGYTF
CDR3nt: TGTGCCAGCACCGAGGGTCATGGCGGCTACACCTTC

v_gene: TRBV6-2/TRBV6-3
d_gene: .
abundance: many
j_gene: TRBJ2-2
CDR3aa: CASSYHSSTGELFF
CDR3nt: TGTGCCAGCAGTTATCACAGCAGCACCGGGGAGCTGTTTTTT

v_gene: TRBV30
d_gene: .
abundance: many
j_gene: TRBJ2-7
CDR3aa: CAWSQLVYEQYF
CDR3nt: TGTGCCTGGAGTCAGCTAGTCTACGAGCAGTACTTC

v_gene: TRBV6-2/TRBV6-3
d_gene: .
abundance: many
j_gene: TRBJ2-2
CDR3aa: CASNDRANTGELFF
CDR3nt: TGTGCCAGCAATGACCGGGCGAACACCGGGGAGCTGTTTTTT

v_gene: TRBV27
d_gene: .
abundance: many
j_gene: TRBJ1-5
CDR3aa: CARTRGVRQPQHF
CDR3nt: TGTGCCAGGACCCGAGGTGTGCGACAGCCCCAGCATTTT

v_gene: TRBV18
d_gene: .
abundance: many
j_gene: TRBJ1-3
CDR3aa: CASSRGNPGNTIYF
CDR3nt: TGTGCCAGCTCACGAGGGAACCCTGGAAACACCATATATTTT

v_gene: TRBV7-4
d_gene: TRBD2
abundance: .
j_gene: TRBJ2-7
CDR3aa: CASSSHGASGIPYEQYF
CDR3nt: TGTGCCAGTAGCTCTCACGGGGCGAGCGGGATCCCCTACGAGCAGTACTTC

v_gene: TRBV6-5
d_gene: .
abundance: many
j_gene: TRBJ1-1
CDR3aa: CASSLLGKGDTEAFF
CDR3nt: TGTGCCAGCAGTCTACTGGGAAAAGGGGACACTGAAGCTTTCTTT

v_gene: TRBV7-2
d_gene: TRBD2
abundance: .
j_gene: TRBJ2-5
CDR3aa: CASSRGTSLFQETQYF
CDR3nt: TGTGCCAGCAGCCGAGGGACTAGCTTATTCCAAGAGACCCAGTACTTC

v_gene: TRBV6-1
d_gene: TRBD1
abundance: many
j_gene: TRBJ1-1
CDR3aa: CASRGRTGPLEAFF
CDR3nt: TGTGCCAGCAGGGGGCGGACAGGACCTCTAGAAGCTTTCTTT

v_gene: TRBV11-3
d_gene: TRBD1
abundance: many
j_gene: TRBJ2-2
CDR3aa: CASSTGTGSVTGELFF
CDR3nt: TGTGCCAGCAGCACAGGGACAGGGAGTGTGACCGGGGAGCTGTTTTTT

v_gene: TRBV11-2
d_gene: .
abundance: many
j_gene: TRBJ1-1
CDR3aa: CASSRLPRQGNTEAFF
CDR3nt: TGTGCCAGCAGCCGACTTCCGCGGCAGGGGAACACTGAAGCTTTCTTT

v_gene: TRBV10-3
d_gene: .
abundance: many
j_gene: TRBJ2-7
CDR3aa: CATQPPGQSYEQYF
CDR3nt: TGTGCCACTCAACCACCCGGACAGTCCTACGAGCAGTACTTC

v_gene: TRBV5-6
d_gene: .
abundance: many
j_gene: TRBJ1-2
CDR3aa: CASSFMRGQGYTF
CDR3nt: TGTGCCAGCAGCTTTATGAGGGGCCAGGGCTACACCTTC

v_gene: TRBV12-3/TRBV12-4
d_gene: .
abundance: many
j_gene: TRBJ1-5
CDR3aa: CASSLTGIGQPQHF
CDR3nt: TGTGCCAGCAGCCTAACAGGGATAGGACAGCCCCAGCATTTT

v_gene: TRBV20-1
d_gene: .
abundance: many
j_gene: TRBJ2-7
CDR3aa: CSAEKVPGSYEQYF
CDR3nt: TGCAGTGCCGAGAAGGTACCAGGCTCCTACGAGCAGTACTTC

v_gene: TRBV19
d_gene: .
abundance: many
j_gene: TRBJ1-1
CDR3aa: CASSGAGQNTEAFF
CDR3nt: TGTGCCTCGTCAGGAGCAGGCCAGAACACTGAAGCTTTCTTT

v_gene: TRBV5-1
d_gene: TRBD1
abundance: many
j_gene: TRBJ2-7
CDR3aa: CASRLTGQGFNEQYF
CDR3nt: TGCGCCAGCCGCTTGACGGGACAGGGTTTTAACGAGCAGTACTTC

v_gene: TRBV10-3
d_gene: .
abundance: many
j_gene: TRBJ1-3
CDR3aa: CAISDGRGSSGNTIYF
CDR3nt: TGTGCCATCAGTGACGGTCGCGGGTCGTCTGGAAACACCATATATTTT

v_gene: TRBV2
d_gene: .
abundance: many
j_gene: TRBJ1-5
CDR3aa: CASKASANQPQHF
CDR3nt: TGTGCCAGCAAGGCTAGCGCAAATCAGCCCCAGCATTTT

v_gene: TRBV6-1
d_gene: .
abundance: many
j_gene: TRBJ2-5
CDR3aa: CASIYGENQETQYF
CDR3nt: TGTGCCAGCATCTATGGGGAAAACCAAGAGACCCAGTACTTC

v_gene: TRBV4-3
d_gene: TRBD1
abundance: many
j_gene: TRBJ2-2
CDR3aa: CASSQEGTGAPGELFF
CDR3nt: TGCGCCAGCAGCCAAGAAGGGACAGGGGCCCCCGGGGAGCTGTTTTTT

v_gene: TRBV28
d_gene: .
abundance: many
j_gene: TRBJ1-1
CDR3aa: CASSKFMGVESEAFF
CDR3nt: TGTGCCAGCAGTAAATTTATGGGGGTTGAGTCTGAAGCTTTCTTT

v_gene: TRBV12-3/TRBV12-4
d_gene: TRBD1
abundance: many
j_gene: TRBJ1-2
CDR3aa: CASRGDRGSGYTF
CDR3nt: TGTGCCAGCAGGGGGGACAGGGGAAGTGGCTACACCTTC

v_gene: TRBV12-3/TRBV12-4
d_gene: .
abundance: many
j_gene: TRBJ1-3
CDR3aa: CASSPLDWRRTGNTIYF
CDR3nt: TGTGCCAGCAGTCCCCTCGACTGGCGAAGGACTGGAAACACCATATATTTT

v_gene: TRBV15
d_gene: TRBD2
abundance: many
j_gene: TRBJ2-2
CDR3aa: CATSKGTSEGYGGELFF
CDR3nt: TGTGCCACCAGCAAAGGAACTAGCGAGGGGTACGGCGGGGAGCTGTTTTTT